Below, 24 T cell receptor beta chains from the same sample are listed, as sequenced in a study of CXCR3-negative and CXCR3-positive naive CD8 T cells. Each TRB cDNA library was prepared by 5' RACE (with UMI labels). TCRdb re-called the 5' RACE reads and catalogs CDR3 proteins one per entry, DNA excluded. In all, the sample yields approximately 88,000 distinct CDR3 sequences. Source material: naive CXCR3- CD8+ T cells from blood. Subset of the sample: CD45RO-CCR7+CD27+CD95- naive CD8+ T cells lacking CXCR3 (TNR3-). These receptors were obtained from a human donor in good health. Some clones in this sample may be carry-over from other donors' samples.

This chain uses TRBV29-1 with TRBJ2-7; checking the TCRdb D call of TRBD1 is not possible without DNA. CDR3 size: 12 residues. CDR1 and CDR2 (germline): SQVTM, ANQGSEA. CDR3: CSVVSGGYEQYF.

The chain combines TRBV12-3 or TRBV12-4 with TRBJ2-5; the D call of TRBD1 rests on TCRdb alone, since no DNA is present to check it. The CDR3 has 15 amino acids. CDR3 sequence reads: CASRSLRDSQETQYF.

The rearrangement uses TRBV9 and TRBJ2-1; as DNA is missing, the TRBD1 call by TCRdb cannot be tested. The CDR3 extends over 15 amino acids. In germline, CDR1 is SGDLS, CDR2 YYNGEE. The CDR3 region is CASSVEEGAYNEQFF.

This chain connects TRBV20-1 to TRBJ2-1; TCRdb's D call of TRBD1 is untestable without DNA. This CDR3 is 13 amino acids long. Germline V CDR1 and CDR2: DFQATT, SNEGSKA (reference sequence). The CDR3 sequence is CSARATHAREQFF.

The chain is built from TRBV12-3 or TRBV12-4 and TRBJ1-1; without DNA, the TCRdb call of TRBD1 cannot be checked. This CDR3 region has 14 residues. CDR3: CASKQGAMNAEAFF.

The chain links TRBV10-1 to TRBJ1-3; TCRdb designates TRBD1, a call that cannot be tested without DNA. The germline V gene has CDR1 WNHNN and CDR2 SYGVQD (reference sequence). This CDR3 comprises 15 residues. The CDR3 loop is CASRTDRGLENTIYF.

V and J are TRBV11-3 and TRBJ2-2; TCRdb names TRBD1, which stays unverified in the absence of DNA. The germline V gene has CDR1 SGHNT and CDR2 YENEEA. The CDR3 loop spans 15 amino acids. CDR3 region: CASSRPGTNTGELFF.

J is TRBJ2-7 and V is TRBV28; without DNA, the TCRdb call of TRBD2 cannot be checked. The CDR3 sequence is 15 residues long. Germline-derived CDR1 and CDR2 are MDHEN and SYDVKM. This CDR3 reads CASSPLAGSSYEQYF.

The J gene is TRBJ2-4, the V gene TRBV7-9. The CDR3 covers 12 residues. Germline V CDR1 and CDR2: SEHNR, FQNEAQ (reference sequence). The CDR3 region is CASTSSDPIQYF.

This chain links TRBV29-1 with TRBJ1-5; TCRdb outputs TRBD1, but without DNA this stays unchecked. The CDR3 runs 13 residues. CDR1 SQVTM and CDR2 ANQGSEA come from the germline V gene. The CDR3 sequence is CSVASGAGQPQHF. Full variable domain (rest looked up from reference TRBV29-1 and TRBJ1-5): SAVISQKPSRDICQRGTSLTIQCQVDSQVTMMFWYRQQPGQSLTLIATANQGSEATYESGFVIDKFPISRPNLTFSTLTVSNMSPEDSSIYLCSVASGAGQPQHFGDGTRLSIL.

This rearrangement joins TRBV5-6 to TRBJ2-7; absent DNA, TCRdb's TRBD2 call cannot be checked. The CDR3 spans 14 residues. The V gene's germline CDR1 is SGHDT and CDR2 YYEEEE. The CDR3 protein is CASSSLAGPYEQYF. Combining the CDR3 with reference TRBV5-6 and TRBJ2-7 gives the whole variable domain DAGVTQSPTHLIKTRGQQVTLRCSPKSGHDTVSWYQQALGQGPQFIFQYYEEEERQRGNFPDRFSGHQFPNYSSELNVNALLLGDSALYLCASSSLAGPYEQYFGPGTRLTVT.

The genes are TRBV4-1 and TRBJ2-2. Germline V gene lookup returns CDR1 MGHRA and CDR2 YSYEKL. This CDR3 is built from 15 residues. The CDR3 loop is CASSEDGSNTGELFF.

The chain uses TRBV27 and TRBJ1-1; TCRdb indicates TRBD1, and absent DNA this call remains unverified. Germline V gene lookup returns CDR1 MNHEY and CDR2 SMNVEV (reference sequence). This CDR3 is built from 16 residues. This chain's CDR3 is CASSLTGLGLGTEAFF.

The V call is TRBV28, the J call TRBJ2-1; TCRdb's assignment of TRBD1 cannot be checked, as there is no DNA. The CDR3 contains 12 residues. CDR1 is MDHEN, CDR2 SYDVKM, per germline. The CDR3 reads CASSPQGAEQFF.

The V and J genes are TRBV7-9 and TRBJ2-3; the TRBD2 assignment by TCRdb is unverifiable without DNA. The CDR3 runs to 17 residues. Germline CDR1 SEHNR, CDR2 FQNEAQ (reference sequence). This chain's CDR3 is CASSQAGGAEPTDTQYF.

The CDR3 sequence is CASSRTSNEQYF. The chain combines TRBV5-6 with TRBJ2-7. CDR3 length equals 12 residues. Germline lookup yields CDR1 SGHDT and CDR2 YYEEEE.

The chain carries TRBV5-1 and TRBJ2-1; the D gene TCRdb calls, TRBD2, cannot be checked with no DNA. The CDR3 length is 16 residues. Per the germline V gene, CDR1 is SGHRS and CDR2 is YFSETQ. This CDR3 reads CASSLGLRGEGNEQFF.

The V and J genes are TRBV19 and TRBJ2-1; the TCRdb D gene call, TRBD1, has no DNA to confirm it. Germline V gene data show CDR1 as LNHDA and CDR2 as SQIVND (reference sequence). The CDR3 has 13 residues. CDR3 residues: CASSIPPGGEQFF.

The chain carries TRBV5-1 and TRBJ2-3; no DNA is available, so the TRBD1 call from TCRdb remains unchecked. The CDR3 is made up of 15 amino acids. Germline V gives CDR1 SGHRS, CDR2 YFSETQ. The CDR3 here is CASSLVGEGTDTQYF.

The V and J genes are TRBV14 and TRBJ2-7; lacking DNA, the TRBD1 call made by TCRdb goes unchecked. Per germline, CDR1 SGHDN and CDR2 FVKESK. There are 13 residues in the CDR3. The CDR3 reads CATRGGHSYEQYF.

CDR3 protein: CASRGDRYSYEQYF. The V and J genes are TRBV27 and TRBJ2-7; the TRBD1 assignment by TCRdb is unverifiable without DNA. This CDR3 comprises 14 residues. In germline, CDR1 is MNHEY, CDR2 SMNVEV (reference sequence).

This sequence joins TRBV12-5 and TRBJ1-1; TCRdb gives TRBD1 as the D gene, but with no DNA this cannot be confirmed. This CDR3 has 13 residues. Germline values: CDR1 LGHNT, CDR2 FRNRAP. The CDR3: CASVGQGLAEAFF.

The J gene is TRBJ2-1, the V gene TRBV7-2; TCRdb gives TRBD2 as the D gene, but with no DNA this cannot be confirmed. CDR1 and CDR2 (germline): SGHTA, FQGNSA. The CDR3 is 16 amino acids. CDR3 loop: CASSLERLAAYNEQFF.

The chain joins TRBV28 to TRBJ2-5; TCRdb's D gene call, TRBD1, goes unchecked for lack of DNA. Germline V gene data show CDR1 as MDHEN and CDR2 as SYDVKM. CDR3 length equals 11 residues. CDR3 region: CASSFRDRKHF.